Included here is one TCR beta chain sequence, with context. Libraries were prepared by immunoSEQ multiplex PCR; TCRdb keeps only in-frame clonotypes and omits some of them. The sample has some 200,000 clones, around 87% seen once. The entry originates in a study of blood T cell repertoires in COVID-19. CDR1 SGHTA and CDR2 FQGNSA come from the germline V gene. The CDR3 consists of 16 residues. V gave up 4 bases and J gave up 8 bases; unmatched junction bases: 7. Living in 24 US areas, the participants were between roughly 18 and 95 years of age. The rearrangement uses TRBV7-2 and TRBJ2-1; 14 bases are shared with TRBD2. The source of this sequence is a man younger than 40 in a cohort exposed to, infected with or recovered from COVID-19 (not recorded which). The sample taken for sequencing was PBMCs or T cells enriched from blood (not recorded which). CDR3 in amino acids: CASSYGTSGSLDEQFF. In DNA form, the CDR3 reads TGTGCCAGCAGCTACGGGACTAGCGGGAGTCTCGATGAGCAGTTCTTC.